Listed below are T cell receptor beta chains from one sample, sequenced in a study of blood T cell repertoires in COVID-19. Clones were read by immunoSEQ multiplex PCR, and TCRdb kept only the in-frame ones, dropping some. The data show 40,000 to 55,000 clones, approximately 78% seen once. Material for sequencing was PBMCs or T cells enriched from blood (not recorded which). These receptors were obtained from a woman in her 50s with acute COVID-19. Each CDR3 is given with its conserved first and last residue. Each record gives: CDR3 DNA, CDR3 protein, J gene, V gene, clone size, D gene. The D gene is left open where the match is weak. Clone size is shown for a subset of rows, as once, few, many or a class of expanded clone.

TGTGCCAGCAGCTTAGATCCCGCTACAGGGGGAATAGCTTTCTTT CASSLDPATGGIAFF TRBJ1-1 TRBV11-2 NA TRBD1
TGCGCCAGCAAGGAGGGGGGGCGAGGGGATGAAAAACTGTTTTTT CASKEGGRGDEKLFF TRBJ1-4 TRBV5-1 NA NA
TGTGCCAGCAGTTACAAGGGGACTGAAGCTTTCTTT CASSYKGTEAFF TRBJ1-1 TRBV6-5 NA NA
TGTGCCAGCAGCCTCGGGACAGCAAATCAGCCCCAGCATTTT CASSLGTANQPQHF TRBJ1-5 TRBV2 few TRBD1
TGTGCCAGTAGACAGGGTTCATACGAGCAGTACTTC CASRQGSYEQYF TRBJ2-7 TRBV3-1/TRBV3-2 NA TRBD1
TGTGCCAGCAGTGAAGCGGGCGGGAGAGAACAGCCCCAGCATTTT CASSEAGGREQPQHF TRBJ1-5 TRBV2 NA NA
TGTGCCAGCAGCAGACAGGGGGCCTCGTATTCACCCCTCCACTTT CASSRQGASYSPLHF TRBJ1-6 TRBV5-4 NA TRBD1
TGTGCCAGCAGCTTAGGCAAAAGGGGGGGATCAGATACGCAGTATTTT CASSLGKRGGSDTQYF TRBJ2-3 TRBV5-8 NA NA
TGTGCCAGCAGCTCCGGACTAGCGGGGGCTCAGGGGCAGTATTTT CASSSGLAGAQGQYF TRBJ2-3 TRBV7-6 once TRBD2
TGTGCCAGCAGTTTTACAGGGGATCAGCCCCAGCATTTT CASSFTGDQPQHF TRBJ1-5 TRBV12-3/TRBV12-4 NA TRBD1
TGTGCCAGCAGCACTTCGACAAGGGGGGGTTTTGAAGCTTTCTTT CASSTSTRGGFEAFF TRBJ1-1 TRBV21-1 NA NA
TGTGCCAGCAGTGATGGGGACAGGGAATCGGACGAGCAGTACTTC CASSDGDRESDEQYF TRBJ2-7 TRBV6-1 NA TRBD1
TGTGCCAGCAGTGAATATAAAGAGGGTTTGGGCACTGAAGCTTTCTTT CASSEYKEGLGTEAFF TRBJ1-1 TRBV25-1 NA NA
TGTGCTAGTGGTTTGGTACTGGGGGGTGTAGAGACCCAGTACTTC CASGLVLGGVETQYF TRBJ2-5 TRBV12-5 once NA
TGTGCCAGCAGTGCCGGGACAGGGTCCATTATTGATTCACCCCTCCACTTT CASSAGTGSIIDSPLHF TRBJ1-6 TRBV28 NA TRBD1
TGCAGCGTTCGTCACGGGGGGAACACTGAAGCTTTCTTT CSVRHGGNTEAFF TRBJ1-1 TRBV29-1 NA NA
TGTGCCAGCAGTGCAGGGTGGAGCTATGGCTACACCTTC CASSAGWSYGYTF TRBJ1-2 TRBV2 NA NA
TGTGCCAGCTCACCAGGCCTGAACACTGAAGCTTTCTTT CASSPGLNTEAFF TRBJ1-1 TRBV18 NA NA
TGTGCCAGCAGCCAAGCTCCAGACAATCAGCCCCAGCATTTT CASSQAPDNQPQHF TRBJ1-5 TRBV4-2 NA NA
TGTGCCAGCAGCTTTCGGGGGAGAGGAAACACTGAAGCTTTCTTT CASSFRGRGNTEAFF TRBJ1-1 TRBV11-2 NA NA
TGTGCCAGCTCAAGGGACACGAACACTGAAGCTTTCTTT CASSRDTNTEAFF TRBJ1-1 TRBV18 once NA
TGTGCCAGTAGTATGAACCGGGACAGCAGTGAGCAGTTCTTC CASSMNRDSSEQFF TRBJ2-1 TRBV19 NA TRBD1
TGTGCCAGCAGTCGTTGGACAGCGAACACCGGGGAGCTGTTTTTT CASSRWTANTGELFF TRBJ2-2 TRBV2 NA NA
TGTGCCAGTAGCCCAGGCCAAAGAAATCAGCCCCAGCATTTT CASSPGQRNQPQHF TRBJ1-5 TRBV19 NA NA
TGTGCCAGCAGAGGACAGGACAATGAGCAGTTCTTC CASRGQDNEQFF TRBJ2-1 TRBV21-1 NA NA
TGCGCCACCGCGGACAGACCTAACTATGGCTACACCTTC CATADRPNYGYTF TRBJ1-2 TRBV5-1 NA NA
TGTGCCAGCAGCCTCCGCCGGGGGGCCGAGGTGACCCAGTACTTC CASSLRRGAEVTQYF TRBJ2-5 TRBV7-2 NA NA
TGTGCCAGCAGGTCACAGAGGAACACTGAAGCTTTCTTT CASRSQRNTEAFF TRBJ1-1 TRBV6-5 NA NA
TGTGCCAGTAAGAGAGGGGGGGCCGCAGATACGCAGTATTTT CASKRGGAADTQYF TRBJ2-3 TRBV19 NA NA
TGTGCCAGCAGCTCCAATCCAAACAGGGACGAGCAGTACTTC CASSSNPNRDEQYF TRBJ2-7 TRBV11-2 few NA
TGTGCCAGCAGCCCGAGCGGGGGCCGCTATGGCTACACCTTC CASSPSGGRYGYTF TRBJ1-2 TRBV11-2 NA NA
TGTGCTAGTGGTTTGGTAATGGCTGGACAAGTCTTT CASGLVMAGQVF TRBJ1-1 TRBV12-5 NA NA
TGCGCCAGCAGCTTGGGAGGGTTCGGAGGCTACACCTTC CASSLGGFGGYTF TRBJ1-2 TRBV5-1 NA NA